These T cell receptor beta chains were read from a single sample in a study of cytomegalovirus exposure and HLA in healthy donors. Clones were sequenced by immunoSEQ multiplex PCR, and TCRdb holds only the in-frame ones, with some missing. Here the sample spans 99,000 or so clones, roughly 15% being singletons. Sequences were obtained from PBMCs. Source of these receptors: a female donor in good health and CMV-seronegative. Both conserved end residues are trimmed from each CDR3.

ASSPSGTSGRWNSYNEQF	18	TRBV7-3	TRBJ2-1
SISGTGGNEQF	11	TRBV29-1	TRBJ2-1
ASSFAPGLAGRTQY	14	TRBV6-5	TRBJ2-5
ASTPPTGGGPYNEQF	15	TRBV7-9	TRBJ2-1
ASSQTRSSYNEQF	13	TRBV5-1	TRBJ2-1
ASRGDRGSYEQY	12	TRBV28	TRBJ2-7
ASSPRARRGLYSNQPQH	17	TRBV28	TRBJ1-5
ASSLDGGESYGYT	13	TRBV5-1	TRBJ1-2
ASSYATGTNEKLF	13	TRBV6-5	TRBJ1-4
ASSLSASGINEQF	13	TRBV19	TRBJ2-1
ASSEGAPMNTEAF	13	TRBV2	TRBJ1-1
ASSPGQGIYEQY	12	TRBV28	TRBJ2-7
AGSSTGRETQY	11	TRBV5-1	TRBJ2-5
ASSLSGTGGTEAF	13	TRBV4-1	TRBJ1-1
AWSVRTGRAVKLF	13	TRBV30	TRBJ1-4
ASSFLQGQGNEKLF	14	TRBV5-1	TRBJ1-4
ASSSPRGPVYEQY	13	TRBV7-9	TRBJ2-7
ASSPRSDTEAF	11	TRBV18	TRBJ1-1
ASSPPGTGSYNEQF	14	TRBV7-8	TRBJ2-1
ASSHLLAGDYEQY	13	TRBV4-3	TRBJ2-7
ASSLAGVRDTQY	12	TRBV5-1	TRBJ2-3
ASSISSGVEQF	11	TRBV19	TRBJ2-1
ASSPILIAGAKGEQY	15	TRBV7-2	TRBJ2-7
ASSRRDQETQY	11	TRBV28	TRBJ2-5
AWGLGLAGGETQY	13	TRBV30	TRBJ2-5
ASSLSRDQPQH	11	TRBV19	TRBJ1-5
ASNRVYQETQY	11	TRBV2	TRBJ2-5
ASRGLAVGEQY	11	TRBV7-2	TRBJ2-7
ASSPGTGDYGYT	12	TRBV27	TRBJ1-2
ASSELVKGDYGYT	13	TRBV25-1	TRBJ1-2
ASSYTGQGTDSPLH	14	TRBV6-6	TRBJ1-6
ASSPRLAAETQY	12	TRBV7-2	TRBJ2-5
ALESRAGGYT	10	TRBV30	TRBJ1-2
ASSVGLGAKETQY	13	TRBV9	TRBJ2-5
ASSQQKGGNTEAF	13	TRBV14	TRBJ1-1